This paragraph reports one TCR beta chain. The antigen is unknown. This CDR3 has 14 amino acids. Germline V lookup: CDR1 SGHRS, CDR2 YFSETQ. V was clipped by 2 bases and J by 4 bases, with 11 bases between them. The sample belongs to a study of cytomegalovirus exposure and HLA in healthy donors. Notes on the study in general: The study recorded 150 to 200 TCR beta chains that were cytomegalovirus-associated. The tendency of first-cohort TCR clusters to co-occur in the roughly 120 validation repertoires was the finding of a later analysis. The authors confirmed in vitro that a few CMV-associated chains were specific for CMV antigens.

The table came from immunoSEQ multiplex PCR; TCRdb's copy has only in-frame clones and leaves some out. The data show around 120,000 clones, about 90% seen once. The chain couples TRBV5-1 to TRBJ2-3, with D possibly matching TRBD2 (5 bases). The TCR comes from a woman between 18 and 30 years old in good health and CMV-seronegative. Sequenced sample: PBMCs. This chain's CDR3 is CASSFLATADTQYF. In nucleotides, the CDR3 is TGCGCCAGCAGCTTCCTAGCAACCGCAGATACGCAGTATTTT.